This T cell receptor beta chain came from a study of somatic mutations in cytotoxic T cells in rheumatoid arthritis. Only in-frame clones appear in the TCRdb table, and some are missing; sequencing was by immunoSEQ multiplex PCR. The sample has about 19,000 clones; almost 85% are singletons. Trimming left V 1 base short and J 4 bases short, with 14 bases between. The CDR3 sequence is 15 residues long. CDR1 is MNHNS and CDR2 is SASEGT in the germline V gene. Isolation of CD4+ and CD8+ cells used positive magnetic bead selection, with purity checked by flow cytometry. Specimen: CD8+ T cells sorted from blood. The clonotype was recovered from a woman between 45 and 60 years old in good health. V and J are TRBV6-1 and TRBJ2-7; D perhaps matches TRBD1 (6 bases). The CDR3 region is CASSEGGPGHYEQYF. CDR3 nucleotide sequence: TGTGCCAGCAGTGAAGGGGGACCGGGACATTACGAGCAGTACTTC.